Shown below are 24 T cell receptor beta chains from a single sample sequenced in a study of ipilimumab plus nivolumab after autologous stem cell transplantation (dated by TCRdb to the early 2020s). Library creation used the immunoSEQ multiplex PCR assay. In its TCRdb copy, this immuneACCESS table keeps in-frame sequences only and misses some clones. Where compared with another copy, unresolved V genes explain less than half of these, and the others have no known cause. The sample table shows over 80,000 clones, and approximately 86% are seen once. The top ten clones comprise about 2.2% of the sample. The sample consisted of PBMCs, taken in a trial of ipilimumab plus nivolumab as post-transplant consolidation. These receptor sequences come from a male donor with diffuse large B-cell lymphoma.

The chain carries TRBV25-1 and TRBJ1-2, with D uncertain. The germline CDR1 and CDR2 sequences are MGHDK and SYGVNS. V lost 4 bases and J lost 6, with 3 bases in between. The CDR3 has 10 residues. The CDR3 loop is CASSADGYTF. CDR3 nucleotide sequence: TGTGCCAGCAGTGCGGATGGCTACACCTTC.

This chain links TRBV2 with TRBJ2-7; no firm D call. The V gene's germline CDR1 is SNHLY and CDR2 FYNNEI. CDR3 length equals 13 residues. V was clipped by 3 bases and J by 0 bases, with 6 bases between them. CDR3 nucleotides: TGTGCCAGCAGTGAGGGTTTCTCCTACGAGCAGTACTTC. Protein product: CASSEGFSYEQYF.

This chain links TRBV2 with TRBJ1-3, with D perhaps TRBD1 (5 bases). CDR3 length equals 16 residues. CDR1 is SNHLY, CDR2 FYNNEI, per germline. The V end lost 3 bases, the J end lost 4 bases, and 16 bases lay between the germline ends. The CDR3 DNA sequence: TGTGCCAGCAGTGAGCTGCGCAGGGCTCTCGGAAACACCATATATTTT. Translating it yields CASSELRRALGNTIYF.

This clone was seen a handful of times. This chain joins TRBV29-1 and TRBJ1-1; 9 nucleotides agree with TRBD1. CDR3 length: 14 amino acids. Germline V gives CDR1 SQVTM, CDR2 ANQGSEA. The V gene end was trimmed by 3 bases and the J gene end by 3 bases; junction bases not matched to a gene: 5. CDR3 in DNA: TGCAGCGTTGACGGGACAGGGTCTGACACTGAAGCTTTCTTT. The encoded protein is CSVDGTGSDTEAFF.

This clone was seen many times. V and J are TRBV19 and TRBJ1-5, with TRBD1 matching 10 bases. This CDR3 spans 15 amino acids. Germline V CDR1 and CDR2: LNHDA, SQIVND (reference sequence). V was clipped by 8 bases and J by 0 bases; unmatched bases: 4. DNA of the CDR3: TGTGCCAGTGACAGGGGGCTAAATAGCAATCAGCCCCAGCATTTT. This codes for CASDRGLNSNQPQHF.

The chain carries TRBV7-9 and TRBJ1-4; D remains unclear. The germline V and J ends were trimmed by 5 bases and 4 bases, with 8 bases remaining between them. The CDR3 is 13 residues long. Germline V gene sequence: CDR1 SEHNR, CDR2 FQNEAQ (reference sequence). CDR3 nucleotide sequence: TGTGCCAGCAGCAACCCCCATAATGAAAAACTGTTTTTT. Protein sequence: CASSNPHNEKLFF. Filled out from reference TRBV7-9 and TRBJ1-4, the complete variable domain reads DTGVSQNPRHKITKRGQNVTFRCDPISEHNRLYWYRQTLGQGPEFLTYFQNEAQLEKSRLLSDRFSAERPKGSFSTLEIQRTEQGDSAMYLCASSNPHNEKLFFGSGTQLSVL.

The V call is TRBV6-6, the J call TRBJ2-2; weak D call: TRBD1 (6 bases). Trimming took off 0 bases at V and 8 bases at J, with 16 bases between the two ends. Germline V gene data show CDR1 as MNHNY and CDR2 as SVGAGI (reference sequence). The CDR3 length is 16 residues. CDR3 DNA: TGTGCCAGCAGTTACTCGTTGCAGGGGTTATCGGGGGAGCTGTTTTTT. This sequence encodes CASSYSLQGLSGELFF.

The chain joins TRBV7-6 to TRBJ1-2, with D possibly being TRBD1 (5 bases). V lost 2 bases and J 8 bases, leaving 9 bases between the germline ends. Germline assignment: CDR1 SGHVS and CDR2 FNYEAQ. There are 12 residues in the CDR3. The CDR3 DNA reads TGTGCCAGCAGCTTATGGGGGTCGGGCTACACCTTC. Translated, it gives CASSLWGSGYTF.

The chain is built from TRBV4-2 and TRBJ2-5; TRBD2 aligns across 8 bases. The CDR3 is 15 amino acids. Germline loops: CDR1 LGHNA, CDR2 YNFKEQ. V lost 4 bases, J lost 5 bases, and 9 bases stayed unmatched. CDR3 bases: TGTGCCAGCAGCCTCTCTTCGACTAGCGTTGAGACCCAGTACTTC. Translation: CASSLSSTSVETQYF.

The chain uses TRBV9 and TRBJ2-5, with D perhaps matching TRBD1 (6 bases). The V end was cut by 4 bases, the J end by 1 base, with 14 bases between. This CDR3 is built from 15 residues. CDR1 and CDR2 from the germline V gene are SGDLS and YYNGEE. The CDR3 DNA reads TGTGCCAGCAGCCCAAGAGGGACAATCCAAGAGACCCAGTACTTC. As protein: CASSPRGTIQETQYF.

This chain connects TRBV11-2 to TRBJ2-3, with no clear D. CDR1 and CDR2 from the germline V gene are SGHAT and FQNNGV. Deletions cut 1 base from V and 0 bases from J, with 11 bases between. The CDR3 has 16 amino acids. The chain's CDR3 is CASSLAPRPSTDTQYF. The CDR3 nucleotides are TGTGCCAGCAGCTTAGCTCCTCGCCCAAGCACAGATACGCAGTATTTT.

CDR3 sequence: CASSPQAGSGETQYF. The CDR3 nucleotides read TGTGCCAGCAGTCCCCAAGCGGGGTCCGGTGAGACCCAGTACTTC. The V and J genes are TRBV6-1 and TRBJ2-5; 7 bases line up with TRBD2. This CDR3 has 15 amino acids. Trimming removed 5 bases from V and 5 bases from J; junction bases left unmatched: 11. Germline lookup yields CDR1 MNHNS and CDR2 SASEGT.

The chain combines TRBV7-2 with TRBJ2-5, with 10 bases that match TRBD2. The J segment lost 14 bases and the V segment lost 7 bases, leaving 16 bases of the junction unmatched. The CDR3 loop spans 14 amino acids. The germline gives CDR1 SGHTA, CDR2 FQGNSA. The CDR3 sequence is CASTNGPASGSHYF. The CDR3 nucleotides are TGTGCCAGCACCAACGGCCCGGCTAGCGGGAGCCATTACTTC.

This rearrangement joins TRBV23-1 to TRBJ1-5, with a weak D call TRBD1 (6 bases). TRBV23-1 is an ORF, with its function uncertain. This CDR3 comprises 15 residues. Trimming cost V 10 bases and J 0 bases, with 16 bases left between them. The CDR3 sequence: CATTTGPHSNQPQHF. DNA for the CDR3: TGCGCCACCACGACAGGTCCTCATAGCAATCAGCCCCAGCATTTT.

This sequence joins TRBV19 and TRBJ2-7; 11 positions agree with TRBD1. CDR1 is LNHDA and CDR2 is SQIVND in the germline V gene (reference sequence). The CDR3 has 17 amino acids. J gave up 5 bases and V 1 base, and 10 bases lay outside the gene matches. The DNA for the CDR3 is TGTGCCAGTAGTATAGGTCGGTTTGGACAGGGGGCGGACGAGCAGTACTTC. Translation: CASSIGRFGQGADEQYF.

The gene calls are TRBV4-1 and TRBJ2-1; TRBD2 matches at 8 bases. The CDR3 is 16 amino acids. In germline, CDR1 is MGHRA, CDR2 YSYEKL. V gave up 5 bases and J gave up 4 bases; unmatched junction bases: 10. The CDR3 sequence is CASSRDLGGGYNEQFF. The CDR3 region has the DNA TGCGCCAGCAGCAGAGATCTCGGGGGGGGTTACAATGAGCAGTTCTTC.

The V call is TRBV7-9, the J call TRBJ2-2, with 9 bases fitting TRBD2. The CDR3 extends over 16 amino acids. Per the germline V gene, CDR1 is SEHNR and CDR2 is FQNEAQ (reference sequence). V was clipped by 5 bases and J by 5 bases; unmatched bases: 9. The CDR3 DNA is TGTGCCAGCAGCCGAGGGCCTAGCGGGGAAACCGGGGAGCTGTTTTTT. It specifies CASSRGPSGETGELFF.

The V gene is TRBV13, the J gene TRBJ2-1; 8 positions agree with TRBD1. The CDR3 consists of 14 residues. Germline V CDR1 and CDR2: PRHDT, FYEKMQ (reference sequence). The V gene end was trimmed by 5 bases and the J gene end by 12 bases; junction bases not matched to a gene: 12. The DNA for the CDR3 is TGTGCCAGCAGCCAGGGGGCGGGGAAAGGTGGGCAGTTCTTC. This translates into CASSQGAGKGGQFF.

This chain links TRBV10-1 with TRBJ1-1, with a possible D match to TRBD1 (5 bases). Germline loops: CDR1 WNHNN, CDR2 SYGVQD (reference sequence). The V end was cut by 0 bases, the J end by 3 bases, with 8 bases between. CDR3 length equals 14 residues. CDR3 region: CASSESGTYTEAFF. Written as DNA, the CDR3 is TGCGCCAGCAGTGAGTCCGGGACTTACACTGAAGCTTTCTTT.

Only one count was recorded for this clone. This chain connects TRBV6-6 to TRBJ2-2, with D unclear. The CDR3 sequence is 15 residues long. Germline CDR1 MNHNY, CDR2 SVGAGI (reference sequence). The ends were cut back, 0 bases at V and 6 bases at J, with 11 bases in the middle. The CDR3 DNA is TGTGCCAGCAGTTACTCGACCATGGCACCCGGGGAGCTGTTTTTT. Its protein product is CASSYSTMAPGELFF.

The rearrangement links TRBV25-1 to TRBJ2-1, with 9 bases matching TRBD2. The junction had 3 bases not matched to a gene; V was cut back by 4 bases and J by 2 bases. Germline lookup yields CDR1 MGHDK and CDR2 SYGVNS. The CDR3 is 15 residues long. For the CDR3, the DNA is TGTGCCAGCAGTGTGGCTAGCGGGGCCTACAATGAGCAGTTCTTC. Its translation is CASSVASGAYNEQFF. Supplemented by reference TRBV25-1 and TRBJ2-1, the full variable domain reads EADIYQTPRYLVIGTGKKITLECSQTMGHDKMYWYQQDPGMELHLIHYSYGVNSTEKGDLSSESTVSRIRTEHFPLTLESARPSHTSQYLCASSVASGAYNEQFFGPGTRLTVL.

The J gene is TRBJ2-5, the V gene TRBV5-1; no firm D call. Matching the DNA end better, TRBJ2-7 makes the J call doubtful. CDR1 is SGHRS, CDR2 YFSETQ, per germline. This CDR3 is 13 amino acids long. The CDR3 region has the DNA TGCGCCAGCGGCTACGGGCTAACCTACGAGCAGTACTTC. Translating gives CASGYGLTYEQYF.

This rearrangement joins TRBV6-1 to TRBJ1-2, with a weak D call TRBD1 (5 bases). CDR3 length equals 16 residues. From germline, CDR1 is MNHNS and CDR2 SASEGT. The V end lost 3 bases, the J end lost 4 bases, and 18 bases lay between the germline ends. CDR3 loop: CASSEVVVGLSYGYTF. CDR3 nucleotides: TGTGCCAGCAGTGAGGTAGTTGTGGGGCTTAGCTATGGCTACACCTTC.

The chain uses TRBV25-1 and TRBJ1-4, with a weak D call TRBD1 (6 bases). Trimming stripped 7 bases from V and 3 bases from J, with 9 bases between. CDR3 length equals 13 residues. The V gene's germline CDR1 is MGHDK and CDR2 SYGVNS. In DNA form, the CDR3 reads TGTGCCAGCAATAGGGGGGCTAATGAAAAACTGTTTTTT. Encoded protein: CASNRGANEKLFF.